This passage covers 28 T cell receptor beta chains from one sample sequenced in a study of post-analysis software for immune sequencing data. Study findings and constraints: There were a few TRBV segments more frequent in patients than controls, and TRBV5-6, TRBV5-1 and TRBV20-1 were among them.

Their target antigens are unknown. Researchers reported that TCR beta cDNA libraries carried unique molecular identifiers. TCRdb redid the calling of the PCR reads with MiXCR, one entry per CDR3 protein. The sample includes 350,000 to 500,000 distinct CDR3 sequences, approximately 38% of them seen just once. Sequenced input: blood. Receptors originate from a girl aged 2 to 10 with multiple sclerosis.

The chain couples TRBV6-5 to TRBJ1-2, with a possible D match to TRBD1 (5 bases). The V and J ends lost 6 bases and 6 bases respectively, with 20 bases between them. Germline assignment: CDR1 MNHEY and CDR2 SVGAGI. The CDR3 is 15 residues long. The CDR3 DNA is TGTGCCAGCAGCCCCCAGTCTACGGGGCGCCATGGCTACACCTTC. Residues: CASSPQSTGRHGYTF.

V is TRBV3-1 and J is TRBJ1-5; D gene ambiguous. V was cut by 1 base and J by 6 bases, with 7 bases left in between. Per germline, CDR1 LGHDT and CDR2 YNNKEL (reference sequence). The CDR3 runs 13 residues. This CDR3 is CASSQAETQPQHF. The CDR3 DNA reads TGTGCCAGCAGCCAAGCAGAGACTCAGCCCCAGCATTTT.

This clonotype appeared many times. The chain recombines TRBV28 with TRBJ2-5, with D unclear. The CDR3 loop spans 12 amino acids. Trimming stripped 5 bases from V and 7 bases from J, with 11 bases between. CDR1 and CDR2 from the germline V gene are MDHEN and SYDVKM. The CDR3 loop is CASSEVESTQYF. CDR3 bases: TGTGCCAGCAGTGAAGTCGAGTCGACCCAGTACTTC.

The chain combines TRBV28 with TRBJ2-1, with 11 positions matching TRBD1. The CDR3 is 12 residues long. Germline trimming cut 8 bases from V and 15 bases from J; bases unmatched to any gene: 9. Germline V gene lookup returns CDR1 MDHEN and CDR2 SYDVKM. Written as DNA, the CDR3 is TGTGCCAGCGGACGGACAGGGGGCTTTCGGTTCTTC. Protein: CASGRTGGFRFF.

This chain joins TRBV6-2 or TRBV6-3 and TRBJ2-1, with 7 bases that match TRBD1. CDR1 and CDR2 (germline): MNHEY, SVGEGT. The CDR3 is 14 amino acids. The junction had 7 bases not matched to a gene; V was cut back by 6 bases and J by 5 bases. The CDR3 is CASRRGLGDNEQFF. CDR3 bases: TGTGCCAGCAGGAGGGGGCTAGGGGACAATGAGCAGTTCTTC.

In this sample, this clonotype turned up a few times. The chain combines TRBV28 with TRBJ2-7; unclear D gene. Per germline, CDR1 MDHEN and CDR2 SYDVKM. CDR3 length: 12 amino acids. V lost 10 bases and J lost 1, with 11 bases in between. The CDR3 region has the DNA TGTGCCATACAAGGGTCTTCCTACGAGCAGTACTTC. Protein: CAIQGSSYEQYF.

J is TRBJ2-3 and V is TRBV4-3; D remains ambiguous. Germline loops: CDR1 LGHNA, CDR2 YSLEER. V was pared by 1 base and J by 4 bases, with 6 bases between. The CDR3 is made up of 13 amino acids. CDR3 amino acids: CASSQAWSDTQYF. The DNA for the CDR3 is TGCGCCAGCAGCCAAGCATGGTCAGATACGCAGTATTTT.

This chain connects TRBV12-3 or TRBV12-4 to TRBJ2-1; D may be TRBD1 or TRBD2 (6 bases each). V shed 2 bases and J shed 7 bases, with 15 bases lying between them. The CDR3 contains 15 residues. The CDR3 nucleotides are TGTGCCAGCAGTTTAATCGGCAGGGGAGGTAATGAGCAGTTCTTC. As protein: CASSLIGRGGNEQFF.

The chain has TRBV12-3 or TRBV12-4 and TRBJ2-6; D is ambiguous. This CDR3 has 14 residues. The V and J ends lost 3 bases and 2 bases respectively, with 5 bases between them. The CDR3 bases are TGTGCCAGCAGTTTCCGGGCTGGGGCCAACGTCCTGACTTTC. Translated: CASSFRAGANVLTF.

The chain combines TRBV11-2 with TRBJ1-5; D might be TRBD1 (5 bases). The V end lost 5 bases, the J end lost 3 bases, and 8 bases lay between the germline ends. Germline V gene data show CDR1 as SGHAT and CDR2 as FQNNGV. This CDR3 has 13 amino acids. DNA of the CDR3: TGTGCCAGCAGCGGGGACGTCAATCAGCCCCAGCATTTT. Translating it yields CASSGDVNQPQHF.

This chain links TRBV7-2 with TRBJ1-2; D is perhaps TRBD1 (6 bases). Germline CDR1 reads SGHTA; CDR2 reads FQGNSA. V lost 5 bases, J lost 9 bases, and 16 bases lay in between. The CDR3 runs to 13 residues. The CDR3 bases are TGTGCCAGCAGCGGCGGGACAACAAGGAGCTACACCTTC. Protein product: CASSGGTTRSYTF.

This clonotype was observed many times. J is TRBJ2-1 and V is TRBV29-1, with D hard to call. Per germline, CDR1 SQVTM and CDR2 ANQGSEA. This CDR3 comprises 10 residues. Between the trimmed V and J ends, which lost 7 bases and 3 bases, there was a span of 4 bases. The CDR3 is CSAFYNEQFF. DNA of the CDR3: TGCAGCGCCTTCTACAATGAGCAGTTCTTC.

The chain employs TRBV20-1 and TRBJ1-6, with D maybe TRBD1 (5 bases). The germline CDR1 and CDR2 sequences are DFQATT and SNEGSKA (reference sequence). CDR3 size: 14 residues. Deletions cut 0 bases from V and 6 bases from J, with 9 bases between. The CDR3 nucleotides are TGCAGTGCTAGAGAGGGGGGGACTAATTCACCCCTCCACTTT. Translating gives CSAREGGTNSPLHF.

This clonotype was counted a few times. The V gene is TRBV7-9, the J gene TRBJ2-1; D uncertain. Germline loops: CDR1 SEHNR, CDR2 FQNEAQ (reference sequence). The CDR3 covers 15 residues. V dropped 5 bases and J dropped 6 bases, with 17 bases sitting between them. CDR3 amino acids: CASSPDRRIFNEQFF. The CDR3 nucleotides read TGTGCCAGCAGCCCCGATAGGCGAATTTTCAATGAGCAGTTCTTC.

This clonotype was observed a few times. The CDR3 bases are TGTGCCAGCAGTTTTGGTGGACTCGAGACCCAGTACTTC. It is translated as CASSFGGLETQYF. This chain uses TRBV28 with TRBJ2-5; D may be TRBD2 (5 bases). The CDR3 length is 13 residues. V shed 3 bases and J shed 5 bases, with 10 bases lying between them. The V gene's germline CDR1 is MDHEN and CDR2 SYDVKM.

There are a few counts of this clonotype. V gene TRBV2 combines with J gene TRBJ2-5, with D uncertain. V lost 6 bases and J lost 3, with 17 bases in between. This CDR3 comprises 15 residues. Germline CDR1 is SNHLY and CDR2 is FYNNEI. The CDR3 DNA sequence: TGTGCCAGCAGGGAGACCGGGTTGAGAGAAGAGACCCAGTACTTC. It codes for CASRETGLREETQYF.

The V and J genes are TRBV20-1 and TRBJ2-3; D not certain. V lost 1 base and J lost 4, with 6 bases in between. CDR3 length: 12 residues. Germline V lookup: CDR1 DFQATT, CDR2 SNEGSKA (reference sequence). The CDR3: CSARVPPDTQYF. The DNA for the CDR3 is TGCAGTGCTAGAGTCCCGCCAGATACGCAGTATTTT.

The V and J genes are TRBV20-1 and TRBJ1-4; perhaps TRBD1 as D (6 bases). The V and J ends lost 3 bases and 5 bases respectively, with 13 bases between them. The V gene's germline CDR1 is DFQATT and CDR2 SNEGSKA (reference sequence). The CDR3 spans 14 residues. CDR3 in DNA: TGCAGTGCTAGGTCCGGTGGGACAAATGAAAAACTGTTTTTT. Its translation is CSARSGGTNEKLFF.

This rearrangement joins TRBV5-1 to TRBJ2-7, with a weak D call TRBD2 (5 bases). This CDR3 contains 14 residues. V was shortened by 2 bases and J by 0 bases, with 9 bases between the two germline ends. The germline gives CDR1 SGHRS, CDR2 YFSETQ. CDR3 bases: TGCGCCAGCAGCTTCGAGGACTCCTCCTACGAGCAGTACTTC. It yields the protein CASSFEDSSYEQYF.

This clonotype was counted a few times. The CDR3 loop is CASSFAVGTDQETQYF. The CDR3 DNA is TGTGCCAGCAGCTTCGCAGTGGGGACGGACCAAGAGACCCAGTACTTC. V usage is TRBV7-9 and J usage is TRBJ2-5, with D perhaps being TRBD1 or TRBD2 (5 bases each). Germline V CDR1 and CDR2: SEHNR, FQNEAQ (reference sequence). This CDR3 has 16 amino acids. Trimming took 3 bases from V and 0 from J, leaving 14 bases between them.

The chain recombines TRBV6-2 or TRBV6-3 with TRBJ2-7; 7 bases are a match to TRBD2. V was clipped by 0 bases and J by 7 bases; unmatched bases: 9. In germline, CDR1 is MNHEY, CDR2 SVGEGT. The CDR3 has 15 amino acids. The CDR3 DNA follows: TGTGCCAGCAGTTACTCTTTGGCGGGAGTAAATGAGCAGTACTTC. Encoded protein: CASSYSLAGVNEQYF.

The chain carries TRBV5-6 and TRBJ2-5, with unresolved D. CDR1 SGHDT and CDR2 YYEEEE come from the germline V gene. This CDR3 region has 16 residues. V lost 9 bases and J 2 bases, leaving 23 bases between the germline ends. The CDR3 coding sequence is TGTGCCACCAACGAAAAGGGTAGAATGCTACAAGAGACCCAGTACTTC. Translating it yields CATNEKGRMLQETQYF.

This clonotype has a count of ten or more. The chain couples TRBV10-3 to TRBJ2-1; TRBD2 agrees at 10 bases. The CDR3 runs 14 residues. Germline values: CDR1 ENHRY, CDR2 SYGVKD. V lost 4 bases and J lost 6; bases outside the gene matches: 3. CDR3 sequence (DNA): TGTGCCATCAGTGCCGGGACTAGCGTCAATGAGCAGTTCTTC. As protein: CAISAGTSVNEQFF.

This CDR3 is CASSLGERQGATKNIQYF. The DNA for the CDR3 is TGTGCCAGCAGCTTAGGAGAGCGACAGGGGGCGACCAAAAACATTCAGTACTTC. The V gene is TRBV7-8, the J gene TRBJ2-4, with 10 nucleotides matching TRBD1. V trimming: 1 base; J trimming: 2 bases; junction bases outside the gene matches: 8. The CDR3 runs 18 residues. Germline V gene data show CDR1 as SGHVS and CDR2 as FQNEAQ.

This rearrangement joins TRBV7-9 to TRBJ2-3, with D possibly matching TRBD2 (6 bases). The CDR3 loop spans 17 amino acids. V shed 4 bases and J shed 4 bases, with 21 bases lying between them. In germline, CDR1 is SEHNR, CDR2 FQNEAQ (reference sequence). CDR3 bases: TGTGCCAGCAGCTACCTACTTACCACCGGGAGCTCAGATACGCAGTATTTT. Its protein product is CASSYLLTTGSSDTQYF.

Here the CDR3 reads CASSVGARADYGYTF. CDR3 sequence (DNA): TGTGCCAGCAGCGTAGGTGCCAGGGCGGACTATGGCTACACCTTC. The chain carries TRBV9 and TRBJ1-2; D may be TRBD1 (5 bases). V shed 0 bases and J shed 3 bases, with 12 bases lying between them. The germline gives CDR1 SGDLS, CDR2 YYNGEE. CDR3 size: 15 residues.

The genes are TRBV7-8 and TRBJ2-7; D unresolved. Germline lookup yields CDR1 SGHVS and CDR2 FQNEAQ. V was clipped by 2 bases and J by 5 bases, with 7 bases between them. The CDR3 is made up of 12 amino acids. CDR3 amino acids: CASSLISDEQYF. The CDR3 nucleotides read TGTGCCAGCAGCTTAATAAGTGACGAGCAGTACTTC.

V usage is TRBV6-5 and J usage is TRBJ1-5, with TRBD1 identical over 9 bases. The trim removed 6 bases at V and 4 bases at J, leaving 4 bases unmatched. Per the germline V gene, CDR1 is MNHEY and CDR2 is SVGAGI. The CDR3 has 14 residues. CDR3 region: CASRLTGGNQPQHF. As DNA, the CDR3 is TGTGCCAGCAGATTGACAGGGGGGAATCAGCCCCAGCATTTT.